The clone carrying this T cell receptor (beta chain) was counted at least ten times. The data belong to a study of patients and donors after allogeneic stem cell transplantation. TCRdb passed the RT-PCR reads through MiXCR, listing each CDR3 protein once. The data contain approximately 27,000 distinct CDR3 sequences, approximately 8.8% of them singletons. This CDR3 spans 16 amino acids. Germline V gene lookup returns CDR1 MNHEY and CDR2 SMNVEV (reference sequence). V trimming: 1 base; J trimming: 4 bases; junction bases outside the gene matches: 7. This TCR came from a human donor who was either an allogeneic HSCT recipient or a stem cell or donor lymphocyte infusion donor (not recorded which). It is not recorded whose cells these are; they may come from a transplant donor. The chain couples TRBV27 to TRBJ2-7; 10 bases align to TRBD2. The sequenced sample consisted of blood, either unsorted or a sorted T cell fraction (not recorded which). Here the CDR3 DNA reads TGTGCCAGCAGTTTATTGGCTAGCGGGAGCCCATACGAGCAGTACTTC. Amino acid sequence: CASSLLASGSPYEQYF.